These T cell receptor beta chains were read from a single sample in a study of control samples from healthy donors and cancer patients. The method was immunoSEQ multiplex PCR; TCRdb's version includes in-frame clones alone and lacks a portion of them. The data contain some 150,000 clones, roughly nine tenths of them singletons. The sample consisted of blood. Receptors originate from a man aged 18 to 35 in good health. Each CDR3 is given with its conserved first and last residue. A D gene is named only where the DNA matches it firmly. Size values are once, few and many counts, or a class for expanded clones, and some rows have none.

CDR3: CASSSDRGLHYEQYF; DNA: TGTGCCAGCAGCTCCGATCGGGGTTTGCACTACGAGCAGTACTTC; size: .; J: TRBJ2-7; D: .; V: TRBV5-6
CDR3: CSVGTGEGEQYF; DNA: TGCAGCGTAGGGACAGGGGAAGGCGAGCAGTACTTC; size: .; J: TRBJ2-7; D: TRBD1; V: TRBV29-1
CDR3: CARRGGTEAFF; DNA: TGTGCCCGCCGGGGGGGCACTGAAGCTTTCTTT; size: .; J: TRBJ1-1; D: .; V: TRBV2
CDR3: CSASPLGYGYTF; DNA: TGCAGTGCTAGTCCTCTTGGCTATGGCTACACCTTC; size: .; J: TRBJ1-2; D: .; V: TRBV20-1
CDR3: CASTQRDRVFEQYF; DNA: TGTGCCAGCACCCAGCGGGACAGGGTCTTCGAGCAGTACTTC; size: .; J: TRBJ2-7; D: TRBD1; V: TRBV6-5
CDR3: CASSQPTGIDEQFF; DNA: TGCGCCAGCAGCCAACCGACAGGGATCGATGAGCAGTTCTTC; size: .; J: TRBJ2-1; D: TRBD1; V: TRBV4-1
CDR3: CASSKVRPEGSYEQYF; DNA: TGTGCCAGCAGCAAAGTCCGGCCAGAAGGATCCTACGAGCAGTACTTC; size: .; J: TRBJ2-7; D: .; V: TRBV21-1
CDR3: CASSLDGYSNQPQHF; DNA: TGCGCCAGCAGTCTGGACGGATATAGCAATCAGCCCCAGCATTTT; size: once; J: TRBJ1-5; D: .; V: TRBV5-1
CDR3: CASSSGTGSDEQFF; DNA: TGCGCCAGCAGCTCAGGGACAGGGTCGGATGAGCAGTTCTTC; size: .; J: TRBJ2-1; D: TRBD1; V: TRBV5-1
CDR3: CASSLFVGYEQYF; DNA: TGTGCCAGCAGCTTGTTTGTGGGCTACGAGCAGTACTTC; size: .; J: TRBJ2-7; D: .; V: TRBV5-6
CDR3: CASSLSMRIEAFF; DNA: TGTGCCAGCAGTTTATCGATGAGGATTGAAGCTTTCTTT; size: .; J: TRBJ1-1; D: .; V: TRBV27
CDR3: CAWTAGYEQYF; DNA: TGTGCCTGGACGGCAGGCTACGAGCAGTACTTC; size: .; J: TRBJ2-7; D: .; V: TRBV30
CDR3: CAIRDGNTEAFF; DNA: TGTGCCATCAGGGACGGGAACACTGAAGCTTTCTTT; size: .; J: TRBJ1-1; D: .; V: TRBV10-3
CDR3: CASSYSKIVTNEKLFF; DNA: TGTGCCAGCAGTTACTCGAAAATCGTTACTAATGAAAAACTGTTTTTT; size: .; J: TRBJ1-4; D: .; V: TRBV6-6
CDR3: CASSQTGTGGYEQYF; DNA: TGCGCCAGCAGCCAAACCGGGACAGGGGGCTACGAGCAGTACTTC; size: once; J: TRBJ2-7; D: TRBD1; V: TRBV4-1
CDR3: CASSQAGGLYNEQFF; DNA: TGTGCCAGCAGCCAAGCGGGGGGACTTTACAATGAGCAGTTCTTC; size: .; J: TRBJ2-1; D: TRBD2; V: TRBV4-2
CDR3: CASSQGLYNEQFF; DNA: TGCGCCAGCAGCCAAGGTCTGTACAATGAGCAGTTCTTC; size: .; J: TRBJ2-1; D: .; V: TRBV4-3
CDR3: CASSEALPGGSQYF; DNA: TGTGCCAGCAGTGAAGCGCTTCCAGGGGGGTCCCAGTACTTC; size: .; J: TRBJ2-5; D: .; V: TRBV2
CDR3: CASSLSREGHSPLHF; DNA: TGTGCCAGCAGTTTATCGAGGGAGGGACACTCACCCCTCCACTTT; size: .; J: TRBJ1-6; D: .; V: TRBV27
CDR3: CAINREVEGYTF; DNA: TGTGCCATCAATCGGGAGGTGGAGGGCTACACCTTC; size: .; J: TRBJ1-2; D: .; V: TRBV10-3
CDR3: CASSLRPGWNTEAFF; DNA: TGTGCCAGCAGCTTAAGGCCGGGTTGGAACACTGAAGCTTTCTTT; size: once; J: TRBJ1-1; D: .; V: TRBV7-6
CDR3: CASSKAFGNTIYF; DNA: TGTGCCAGCAGCAAAGCCTTTGGAAACACCATATATTTT; size: once; J: TRBJ1-3; D: .; V: TRBV7-6
CDR3: CASSHGPDEQYF; DNA: TGCGCCAGCAGCCATGGACCGGACGAGCAGTACTTC; size: .; J: TRBJ2-7; D: .; V: TRBV5-1